The TCR beta chain under discussion was sequenced for a study of Graves' ophthalmopathy and Graves' hyperthyroidism. This clonotype was recorded many times. The antigen is undetermined. Points from the study as a whole: Clonotypes were expanded in thyroid at above 0.001 frequency, and most also appeared in blood.

Certain patients were not enrolled. These were patients with other autoimmune diseases, uncontrolled infections, pregnancy or lactation. RNA transcripts served as template for amplifying TCR beta CDR3 sequences. First-round RT-PCR employed HTBI primers, with a second-round multiplex PCR after it. MiXCR was run by TCRdb on the multiplex PCR reads, yielding one entry per CDR3 protein. The data contain 400,000 to 450,000 distinct CDR3 sequences, about 21% of them singletons. Sequences were obtained from peripheral blood. The clonotype was recovered from a woman aged 18 to 35 with stable Graves' hyperthyroidism.

In nucleotides, the CDR3 is TGTGCCAGCAGTCCCGCTAGCGCAATCTCCTACGAGCAGTACTTC. Its protein is CASSPASAISYEQYF. The genes are TRBV12-3 or TRBV12-4 and TRBJ2-7, with D tentatively TRBD2 (6 bases). This CDR3 contains 15 residues. V was clipped by 5 bases and J by 0 bases, with 14 bases between them.